This is a list of T cell receptor beta chains from one sample in a study of blood T cell repertoires in COVID-19. This table comes from immunoSEQ multiplex PCR, and its TCRdb copy is limited to in-frame clones, with some not included. Found here are more than 65,000 clones, about three quarters of them singletons; the top ten hold about a third. Sequencing was carried out using peripheral blood. These receptors were obtained from a woman aged 70-85 years with acute or convalescent COVID-19. The CDR3 runs from the conserved cysteine through the conserved F or W. The order of the fields is D gene, V gene, J gene, clone size, CDR3 DNA, CDR3 protein. A D gene is named only where the DNA matches it firmly. Clone size is shown for a subset of rows, as once, few, many or a class of expanded clone.

TRBD1	TRBV7-8	TRBJ2-2	.	TGTGCCAGCAGCGCCCGGGACAGGGTTACCGGGGAGCTGTTTTTT	CASSARDRVTGELFF
.	TRBV19	TRBJ2-1	.	TGTGCCAGTAGTATAGAACACCCGGGGGAGCAGTTCTTC	CASSIEHPGEQFF
TRBD1	TRBV2	TRBJ2-5	.	TGTGCCAGCAGTCAACAGGGGAACCAAGAGACCCAGTACTTC	CASSQQGNQETQYF
TRBD2	TRBV29-1	TRBJ2-7	.	TGCAGCGTTTCCTCGCGGGGGTTAGGCGACGAGCAGTACTTC	CSVSSRGLGDEQYF
.	TRBV7-9	TRBJ1-3	.	TGTGCCAGCAGCTTAGTCCCTGCTGGAAACACCATATATTTT	CASSLVPAGNTIYF
TRBD1	TRBV6-5	TRBJ2-7	.	TGTGCCAGCAGTCGCACTGGGACAGGCGTCTACGAGCAGTACTTC	CASSRTGTGVYEQYF
.	TRBV4-2	TRBJ2-7	.	TGTGCCAGCAGCCAAGATGAAGTAGGACAGGGAGGGACCTACGAGCAGTACTTC	CASSQDEVGQGGTYEQYF
TRBD1	TRBV9	TRBJ2-7	.	TGTGCCAGCAGCCAGACAGGGAACTCCTACGAGCAGTACTTC	CASSQTGNSYEQYF
.	TRBV11-2	TRBJ1-6	once	TGTGCCAGCAGCTTGAACCAACCGGGCAGGGCCAATAATTCACCCCTCCACTTT	CASSLNQPGRANNSPLHF
TRBD1	TRBV6-5	TRBJ1-3	.	TGTGCCAGCAGTTCCGGACAGGGGGCTTCTGGAAACACCATATATTTT	CASSSGQGASGNTIYF
TRBD1	TRBV6-5	TRBJ1-2	.	TGTGCCAGCAGCGGACAGGGGATATATGGCTACACCTTC	CASSGQGIYGYTF
.	TRBV29-1	TRBJ1-2	.	TGCAGCGTTCCAGACAGCCGAATAAAGCCTAATTATGGCTACACCTTC	CSVPDSRIKPNYGYTF
TRBD1	TRBV7-9	TRBJ1-4	few	TGTGCCAGCAGCCCCGACAGGGGTTATTGGGAAAAACTGTTTTTT	CASSPDRGYWEKLFF
TRBD1	TRBV13	TRBJ1-3	.	TGTGCCAGCAGCTTAGGGACAGGGGGATCTGGAAACACCATATATTTT	CASSLGTGGSGNTIYF
.	TRBV5-1	TRBJ1-4	.	TGCGCCAGCAGCCCCGGACAGAGACGGGAAAAACTGTTTTTT	CASSPGQRREKLFF
.	TRBV20-1	TRBJ2-1	.	TGCAGTCCTGGGGGGAATGAGCAGTTCTTC	CSPGGNEQFF
TRBD1	TRBV5-1	TRBJ1-4	.	TGCGCCAGCAGCCCCTCGGGACAGTTATCAACTAATGAAAAACTGTTTTTT	CASSPSGQLSTNEKLFF
.	TRBV27	TRBJ1-2	few	TGTGCCAGCAGTTTATCAATTGGGTCCCGGAGCTATGGCTACACCTTC	CASSLSIGSRSYGYTF